This passage covers 20 T cell receptor beta chains from one sample sequenced in a study of cytotoxic CD8 clonotypes in ibrutinib-treated CLL. Here immunoSEQ multiplex PCR was the method, and the copy in TCRdb shows in-frame clones only, minus some. The data show about 22,000 clones, with about 69% seen just once and about 45% held by the top ten. Sample: PBMCs, taken after 12 months of ibrutinib treatment. Receptors were obtained from a human donor with chronic lymphocytic leukemia.

For the CDR3, the DNA is TGCGCCAGCAGTGAGTCGAGGGGCGAGCGGGAGCAGTACTTC. Translation gives CASSESRGEREQYF. The gene calls are TRBV10-2 and TRBJ2-7; D assignment may be TRBD1 or TRBD2 (5 bases each). Trimming shortened V by 0 bases and J by 7 bases, and 13 bases separated the two germline ends. The CDR3 sequence is 14 residues long. Germline lookup yields CDR1 WSHSY and CDR2 SAAADI.

DNA of the CDR3: TGTGCCAGCAGTGACGCCGGGACACTCACCTACGAGCAGTACTTC. Translating it yields CASSDAGTLTYEQYF. The chain is built from TRBV6-6 and TRBJ2-7, with D possibly matching TRBD1 (6 bases). This CDR3 comprises 15 residues. V lost 5 bases and J lost 2, with 16 bases in between. Germline V lookup: CDR1 MNHNY, CDR2 SVGAGI (reference sequence).

The chain is built from TRBV30 and TRBJ2-5; 8 bases align to TRBD1. The V and J ends lost 8 bases and 10 bases, in that order; junction bases with no gene match: 9. This CDR3 has 11 amino acids. Germline assignment: CDR1 GTSNPN and CDR2 SVGIG (reference sequence). Here the CDR3 reads CARGQALVQYF. The CDR3 DNA follows: TGTGCCCGGGGACAGGCCTTGGTCCAGTACTTC.

The chain combines TRBV28 with TRBJ2-5; TRBD1 or TRBD2 may be the D gene (6 bases each). The CDR3 has 15 residues. V was trimmed by 6 bases and J by 2 bases, leaving 16 bases between them. CDR1 is MDHEN and CDR2 is SYDVKM in the germline V gene. CDR3 sequence reads: CASSNPGGGQETQYF. CDR3 in DNA: TGTGCCAGCAGCAACCCCGGGGGCGGGCAAGAGACCCAGTACTTC.

This chain joins TRBV2 and TRBJ1-5; tentatively, D is TRBD1 (6 bases). Trimming removed 4 bases from V and 1 base from J, with 11 bases in between. The CDR3 has 15 residues. Germline V CDR1 and CDR2: SNHLY, FYNNEI. The CDR3 region is CASSVSGGSNQPQHF. The DNA of the CDR3 is TGTGCCAGCAGTGTATCCGGGGGCAGCAATCAGCCCCAGCATTTT.

V gene TRBV4-2 combines with J gene TRBJ1-6; TRBD1 matches 9 bases. The CDR3 has 14 residues. V shed 3 bases and J 6 bases; nucleotides not matched to a gene: 0. Germline V gives CDR1 LGHNA, CDR2 YNFKEQ. The CDR3 reads CASSQDRGNSPLHF. CDR3 sequence (DNA): TGTGCCAGCAGCCAGGACAGGGGTAATTCACCCCTCCACTTT.

This CDR3 is CASSSTRVQPQHF. CDR3 DNA sequence: TGTGCCAGCAGCTCCACCAGGGTTCAGCCCCAGCATTTT. The chain couples TRBV7-2 to TRBJ1-5, with TRBD1 as a possible D gene (5 bases). This CDR3 is built from 13 residues. Deletions cut 4 bases from V and 6 bases from J, with 10 bases between. Germline V lookup: CDR1 SGHTA, CDR2 FQGNSA.

J is TRBJ2-7 and V is TRBV5-6; a weak D match, TRBD1 (5 bases). Germline V gene sequence: CDR1 SGHDT, CDR2 YYEEEE. Trimming took 3 bases from V and 1 from J, leaving 11 bases between them. The length of the CDR3 is 14 residues. CDR3 amino acids: CASSWPRDSYEQYF. In nucleotides, the CDR3 is TGTGCCAGCAGCTGGCCCAGGGATTCCTACGAGCAGTACTTC.

This clone appeared a few times. Mismatch with germline at one junction end may stem from a read error. J is TRBJ2-1 and V is TRBV7-7; TRBD1 or TRBD2 may be the D gene (5 bases each). CDR1 and CDR2 (germline): SSHAT, FNYEAQ (reference sequence). The CDR3 loop spans 14 amino acids. The DNA of the CDR3 is TGTGCTAGCAGCTTATACGGGACCGAGAATGAGCAGTTCTTC. It specifies CASSLYGTENEQFF.

This clone appeared many times. The J gene is TRBJ2-5, the V gene TRBV7-3; 8 bases agree with TRBD1. CDR3 length equals 16 residues. V was clipped by 5 bases and J by 5 bases; unmatched bases: 13. The germline V gene has CDR1 SGHTA and CDR2 FQGTGA. CDR3 bases: TGTGCCAGCAGCCCCGGGGGTCCAGGGGGCGAGGAGACCCAGTACTTC. This sequence encodes CASSPGGPGGEETQYF. Drawing the rest from reference TRBV7-3 and TRBJ2-5, the complete variable domain is GAGVSQTPSNKVTEKGKYVELRCDPISGHTALYWYRQSLGQGPEFLIYFQGTGAADDSGLPNDRFFAVRPEGSVSTLKIQRTERGDSAVYLCASSPGGPGGEETQYFGPGTRLLVL.

The J gene is TRBJ1-3, the V gene TRBV7-2; D unclear. Germline CDR1 SGHTA, CDR2 FQGNSA. Trimming removed 0 bases at V and 1 base at J, with 4 bases between. The CDR3 extends over 14 amino acids. CDR3 sequence: CASSLAGSGNTIYF. In DNA, the CDR3 is TGTGCCAGCAGCTTAGCAGGGTCTGGAAACACCATATATTTT.

This clone came up once. The genes are TRBV7-8 and TRBJ2-3; 7 nucleotides line up with TRBD2. The germline gives CDR1 SGHVS, CDR2 FQNEAQ. The V and J ends lost 1 base and 4 bases, in that order; junction bases with no gene match: 5. The CDR3 consists of 15 residues. CDR3: CASSLDMGGADTQYF. The CDR3 nucleotides are TGTGCCAGCAGCTTAGACATGGGGGGGGCAGATACGCAGTATTTT.

This clone was detected a few times. The genes are TRBV18 and TRBJ2-2; D is ambiguous. CDR1 is KGHSH, CDR2 LQKENI, per germline. This CDR3 region has 14 residues. V was cut by 2 bases and J by 6 bases, with 10 bases left in between. The CDR3, as DNA: TGTGCCAGCTCACCAATCGGTCAGGCCGGGGAGCTGTTTTTT. Protein sequence: CASSPIGQAGELFF.

This chain connects TRBV6-6 to TRBJ1-5; no firm D call. Trimming pared 6 bases from V and 5 bases from J, leaving 11 bases between. The germline V gene encodes CDR1 MNHNY and CDR2 SVGAGI (reference sequence). This CDR3 comprises 13 residues. CDR3 sequence: CASREDPYQPQHF. CDR3 sequence (DNA): TGTGCCAGCAGAGAGGACCCGTATCAGCCCCAGCATTTT.

The V call is TRBV5-1, the J call TRBJ2-5; D unresolved. Germline V gives CDR1 SGHRS, CDR2 YFSETQ. The V end lost 1 base, the J end lost 1 base, and 8 bases lay between the germline ends. The CDR3 is made up of 14 amino acids. The CDR3 DNA is TGCGCCAGCAGCTTGTTGGGAATCCAAGAGACCCAGTACTTC. Amino acid sequence: CASSLLGIQETQYF.

The V gene is TRBV5-4, the J gene TRBJ2-7; D may match TRBD1 or TRBD2 (6 bases each). The V gene's germline CDR1 is SGHNT and CDR2 YYREEE (reference sequence). Trimming left V 1 base short and J 5 bases short, with 10 bases between. The CDR3 spans 13 residues. This CDR3 reads CASSLNREDEQYF. In DNA, the CDR3 is TGTGCCAGCAGCTTGAACAGGGAGGACGAGCAGTACTTC.

This sequence joins TRBV5-6 and TRBJ1-4; D uncertain. Germline CDR1 SGHDT, CDR2 YYEEEE. The V and J ends lost 4 bases and 2 bases respectively, with 9 bases between them. The CDR3 extends over 14 amino acids. The CDR3 is CASSLRTTNEKLFF. CDR3 coding DNA: TGTGCCAGCAGCCTCCGGACTACTAATGAAAAACTGTTTTTT.

This clone appeared a few times. The rearrangement joins TRBV7-9 to TRBJ1-5; D remains ambiguous. The CDR3 sequence is 14 residues long. The germline gives CDR1 SEHNR, CDR2 FQNEAQ (reference sequence). With 3 bases removed from V and 0 bases from J, the gap between germline ends came to 6 bases. CDR3 DNA: TGTGCCAGCAGCTTCCTAAATAGCAATCAGCCCCAGCATTTT. Protein product: CASSFLNSNQPQHF. The whole variable domain, filled in from reference TRBV7-9 and TRBJ1-5, reads DTGVSQNPRHKITKRGQNVTFRCDPISEHNRLYWYRQTLGQGPEFLTYFQNEAQLEKSRLLSDRFSAERPKGSFSTLEIQRTEQGDSAMYLCASSFLNSNQPQHFGDGTRLSIL.

This clone appeared once. The chain is built from TRBV27 and TRBJ1-5; tentatively, D is TRBD1 (6 bases). V was cut by 3 bases and J by 1 base, with 10 bases left in between. Germline lookup yields CDR1 MNHEY and CDR2 SMNVEV (reference sequence). The CDR3 covers 15 residues. DNA of the CDR3: TGTGCCAGCAGTTTGGGGGCCAGGAGCAATCAGCCCCAGCATTTT. As protein: CASSLGARSNQPQHF.

The chain links TRBV19 to TRBJ1-5; 8 bases match TRBD1. Germline V CDR1 and CDR2: LNHDA, SQIVND (reference sequence). The junction had 13 bases not matched to a gene; V was cut back by 3 bases and J by 3 bases. There are 18 residues in the CDR3. DNA of the CDR3: TGTGCCAGTAGTATCTACTCGTGGACAGGGAGGAACAATCAGCCCCAGCATTTT. This gives the protein CASSIYSWTGRNNQPQHF.